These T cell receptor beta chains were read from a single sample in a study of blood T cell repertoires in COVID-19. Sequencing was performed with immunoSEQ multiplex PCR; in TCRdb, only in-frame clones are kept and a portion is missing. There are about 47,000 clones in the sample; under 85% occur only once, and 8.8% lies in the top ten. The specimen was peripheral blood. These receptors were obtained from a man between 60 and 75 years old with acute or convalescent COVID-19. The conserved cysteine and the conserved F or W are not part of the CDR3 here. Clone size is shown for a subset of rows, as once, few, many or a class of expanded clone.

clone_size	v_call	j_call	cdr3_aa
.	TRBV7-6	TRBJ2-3	ASSLVSGQTDTQY
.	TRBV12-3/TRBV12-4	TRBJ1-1	ASSLKERLAF
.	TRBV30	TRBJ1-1	AWSHGGITEAF
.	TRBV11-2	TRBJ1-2	ASSPTSGGWGYT
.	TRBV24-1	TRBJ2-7	ATSDLTRDRVPAAYEQY
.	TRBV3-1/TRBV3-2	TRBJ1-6	ASSQARTGNSPLH
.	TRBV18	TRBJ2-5	ASSPSQGETQY
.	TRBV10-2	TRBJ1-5	ASSGQGSNQPQH
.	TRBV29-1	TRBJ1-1	SVLEQRDTEAF
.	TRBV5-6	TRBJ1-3	ASSFQGKARNTIY
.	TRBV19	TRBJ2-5	ASSDLAGMETQY
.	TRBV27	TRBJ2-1	ASSLSRTSGAWEF
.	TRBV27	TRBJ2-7	ASSLFGTGQYEQY
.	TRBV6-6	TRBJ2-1	ASSYQMNEQF
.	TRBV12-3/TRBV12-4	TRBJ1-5	ASSFGTGGPQH
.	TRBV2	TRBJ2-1	ASRETSGGAYNEQF
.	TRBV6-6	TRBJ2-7	ASSGTGDSYEQY
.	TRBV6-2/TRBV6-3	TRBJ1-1	ASSYRRGEINTEAF
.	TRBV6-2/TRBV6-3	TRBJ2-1	ASSPHGGAGGPPTNEQF
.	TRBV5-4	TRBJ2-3	ASSYHTDTQY
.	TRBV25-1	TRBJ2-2	ASSGQANTGELF
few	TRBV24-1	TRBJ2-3	ATNTGVTDTQY
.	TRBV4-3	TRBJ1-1	ASSPTGQYTEAF
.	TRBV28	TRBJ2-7	ASSLRQSYEQY
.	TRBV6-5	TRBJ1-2	ASGWKGLNYGYT
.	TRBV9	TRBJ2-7	ASSPRTGDYEQY
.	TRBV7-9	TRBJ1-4	ASSLVRTGVGTNEKLF
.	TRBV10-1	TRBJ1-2	ASSETVNYGYT
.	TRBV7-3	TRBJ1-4	ASTPGQKTANEKLF
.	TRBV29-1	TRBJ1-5	SVELAGVNNQPQH
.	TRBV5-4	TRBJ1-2	ASSSRDTPYGYT
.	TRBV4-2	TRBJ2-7	ASSPQDSYSYEQY
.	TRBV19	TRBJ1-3	ASSIPLWREAGNTIY
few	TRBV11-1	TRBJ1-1	ASSLGVTEAF
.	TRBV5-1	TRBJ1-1	ASSGDRGFNTEAF
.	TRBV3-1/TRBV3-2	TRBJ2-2	ASSRGGNTGELF
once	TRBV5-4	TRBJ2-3	ASSRRASGSTDTQY
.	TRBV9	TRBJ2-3	ASSQLGGDGTDTQY
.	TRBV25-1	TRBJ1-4	ASSEPTENEKLF
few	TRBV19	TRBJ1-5	ASSSGQRNQPQH